This T cell receptor (beta chain) derives from a study of blood T cell repertoires in COVID-19. Study overall: Sources were T cells, B-cell-depleted T cells, or PBMCs; the material itself was cDNA or gDNA.

In the study's own analysis: From reference gene primer amplification, estimates of nucleated cell counts were derived. Measured with immunoSEQ multiplex PCR; TCRdb has only the in-frame clones, and not every one. The D gene and trimming were derived from the DNA, and the V and J assignments and clone size from that table. The repertoire holds roughly 290,000 clones, with approximately 85% as singletons. Germline CDR1 is MNHEY and CDR2 is SVGAGI. CDR3 length: 12 residues. The germline V and J ends were trimmed by 5 bases and 6 bases, with 11 bases remaining between them. Recovered status applied to Cohort 3 donors who had two consecutive negative PCRs. It also applied to those with clearance or with symptom resolution.

Source material: PBMCs or T cells enriched from blood (not recorded which). The source of this sequence is a man aged 25-45 years who had recovered from COVID-19. The rearrangement uses TRBV6-5 and TRBJ2-7, with a weak D call TRBD2 (6 bases). DNA of the CDR3: TGTGCCAGCAGTACCTTCGGGGGCGAGCAGTACTTC. It codes for CASSTFGGEQYF.